This T cell receptor beta chain was sequenced during a study of shared clonotypes between healthy human individuals. The CDR3 runs to 11 residues. V was clipped by 4 bases and J by 7 bases; unmatched bases: 2. In germline, CDR1 is GTSNPN, CDR2 SVGIG (reference sequence). Clones were sequenced by immunoSEQ multiplex PCR, and TCRdb holds only the in-frame ones, with some missing. The sample lists over a million clones, roughly 96% occurring once. This rearrangement joins TRBV30 to TRBJ2-5; 8 bases line up with TRBD1. The specimen sequenced was naive CD4+ T cells sorted from blood. As to subset: CD45RA+ positively selected. The TCR sequence derives from a man younger than 40 in good health. The CDR3: CAWKDRVTQYF. The CDR3 bases are TGTGCCTGGAAGGACAGGGTGACCCAGTACTTC.